Detailed here is one TCR beta chain. Its antigen remains unidentified. cDNA molecules, individually, were tagged with unique molecular identifiers. One entry per CDR3 protein, called by TCRdb with MiXCR from the 5' RACE reads. The sample carries 80,000 to 95,000 distinct CDR3 sequences, roughly 14% recorded once. This specimen belongs to a study of early T cells in non-severe SARS-CoV-2 infection. About the research overall: Sequenced material consisted of bulk RNA (from unsorted whole blood), and chains were unpaired.

This CDR3 contains 13 residues. Germline loops: CDR1 MNHNY, CDR2 SVGAGI (reference sequence). Deletions cut 5 bases from V and 3 bases from J, with 7 bases between. Findings of the study overall: The study's VDJdb matching favored anti-spike CD8 responses and missed private and CD4 specificities.

The chain carries TRBV6-6 and TRBJ2-2; D is tentatively TRBD1 or TRBD2 (5 bases each). This clonotype was sampled from an adult who was a healthcare worker with PCR-confirmed SARS-CoV-2 infection or an uninfected control (not recorded which). The sequenced sample was whole blood. The CDR3 DNA follows: TGTGCCAGCAGTGAGGGGCACACCGGGGAGCTGTTTTTT. It is translated as CASSEGHTGELFF.